This is a list of T cell receptor beta chains from one sample in a study of response to subunit inactivated influenza vaccine. Via MiXCR, TCRdb re-called the RT-PCR reads, giving one row per CDR3 protein. The sample has 590,000 or so distinct CDR3 sequences; 14% are singletons. Material: PBMCs from blood, obtained less than 15 days before vaccination. Receptors were obtained from a man aged 50 to 60 who received an inactivated influenza vaccine. Both conserved end residues are trimmed from each CDR3. A D gene is named only where the DNA matches it firmly.

ASSLGGLATRSLYEQY | TRBJ2-7 | TRBD2 | TRBV11-2 | 16
ASNLGGTGYT | TRBJ1-2 | . | TRBV12-3/TRBV12-4 | 10
SARHNEQF | TRBJ2-1 | . | TRBV20-1 | 8
SVFETTTPGLAGSTTYNEQF | TRBJ2-1 | TRBD2 | TRBV29-1 | 20
ASSPGMMDGEKLF | TRBJ1-4 | . | TRBV28 | 13
ASSQEGNNEQF | TRBJ2-1 | . | TRBV4-3 | 11
AWRRGGTSYEQY | TRBJ2-7 | TRBD2 | TRBV30 | 12
ASSYRGFNTDTQY | TRBJ2-3 | . | TRBV6-2/TRBV6-3 | 13
ASSEGSGGARETQY | TRBJ2-5 | TRBD2 | TRBV10-2 | 14
ASSPRRTAQETQY | TRBJ2-5 | . | TRBV9 | 13
ASSNYYEQY | TRBJ2-7 | . | TRBV6-2/TRBV6-3 | 9
ASDGLAGELF | TRBJ2-2 | . | TRBV7-9 | 10
ASSLDSGLQTQY | TRBJ2-5 | . | TRBV5-1 | 12
ASSPRVGELF | TRBJ2-2 | . | TRBV3-1 | 10
ASSYGTNIQY | TRBJ2-4 | . | TRBV6-2/TRBV6-3 | 10
ASSLEGTFLTEAF | TRBJ1-1 | . | TRBV7-2 | 13
AISEIGTGNSPLNTGELF | TRBJ2-2 | TRBD1 | TRBV10-3 | 18
ASSPLSGWANTGELF | TRBJ2-2 | . | TRBV14 | 15
ASSWGDTPTYEQY | TRBJ2-7 | . | TRBV5-5 | 13
ASRSLLGYEQY | TRBJ2-7 | . | TRBV27 | 11
ASSYDSTPLGEQY | TRBJ2-7 | . | TRBV6-5 | 13
AISERLAGKEGETQY | TRBJ2-5 | TRBD2 | TRBV10-3 | 15
ASSEVGGTEAF | TRBJ1-1 | . | TRBV6-1 | 11
SVVPLAGGYNEQF | TRBJ2-1 | TRBD2 | TRBV29-1 | 13
ASSLAGQRNYGYT | TRBJ1-2 | . | TRBV5-1 | 13
ATSREDGSYEQY | TRBJ2-7 | . | TRBV15 | 12
ASSYSGGANEQY | TRBJ2-7 | . | TRBV6-2/TRBV6-3 | 12
ASSLIGISGGALRSTDTQY | TRBJ2-3 | TRBD2 | TRBV27 | 19
ASSLGSGISYNEQF | TRBJ2-1 | TRBD2 | TRBV7-9 | 14
ASSRRDSPEETQY | TRBJ2-5 | TRBD1 | TRBV4-1 | 13
ASSRGETVNEQF | TRBJ2-1 | . | TRBV27 | 12
ASSWTGTGTDTQY | TRBJ2-3 | TRBD1 | TRBV6-5 | 13
ATSMAAYNEQF | TRBJ2-1 | . | TRBV15 | 11
ASSTPLGEQF | TRBJ2-1 | . | TRBV6-2/TRBV6-3 | 10
ASSFGTVGQY | TRBJ2-7 | . | TRBV7-2 | 10
ASRRTDRVFEKLF | TRBJ1-4 | TRBD1 | TRBV27 | 13
SASAGLAGGHEQF | TRBJ2-1 | TRBD2 | TRBV20-1 | 13
ASSESSGRRETQY | TRBJ2-5 | TRBD2 | TRBV7-2 | 13
ASSRREGAKNIQY | TRBJ2-4 | . | TRBV9 | 13
ATSRGQGRYEQY | TRBJ2-7 | TRBD1 | TRBV15 | 12
ASSLNTGQETQY | TRBJ2-5 | . | TRBV5-1 | 12
SARDGGKITNQPQH | TRBJ1-5 | . | TRBV20-1 | 14
ASSLLRQGGTDTQY | TRBJ2-3 | . | TRBV7-9 | 14
ASRGQGLSDEQF | TRBJ2-1 | TRBD1 | TRBV6-2/TRBV6-3 | 12
ARNEVGKTEAF | TRBJ1-1 | . | TRBV2 | 11